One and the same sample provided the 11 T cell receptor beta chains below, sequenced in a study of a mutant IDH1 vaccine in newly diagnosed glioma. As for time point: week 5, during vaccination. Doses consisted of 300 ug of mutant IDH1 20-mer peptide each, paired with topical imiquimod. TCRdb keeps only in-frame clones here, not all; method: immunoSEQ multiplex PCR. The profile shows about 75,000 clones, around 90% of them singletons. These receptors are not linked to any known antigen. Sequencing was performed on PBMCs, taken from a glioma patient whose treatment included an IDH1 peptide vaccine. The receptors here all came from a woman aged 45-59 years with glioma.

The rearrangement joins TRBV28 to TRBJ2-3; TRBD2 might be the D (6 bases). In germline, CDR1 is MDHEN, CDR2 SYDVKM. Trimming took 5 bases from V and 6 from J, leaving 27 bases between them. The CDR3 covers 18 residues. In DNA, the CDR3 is TGTGCCAGCAGTCCACCCCCGGGGCGGCGGGGCCCTGCGGATACGCAGTATTTT. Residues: CASSPPPGRRGPADTQYF.

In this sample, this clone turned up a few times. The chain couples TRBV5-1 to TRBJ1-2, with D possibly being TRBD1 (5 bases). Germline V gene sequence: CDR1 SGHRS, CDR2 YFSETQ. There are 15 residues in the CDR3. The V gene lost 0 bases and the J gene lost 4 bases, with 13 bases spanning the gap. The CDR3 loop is CASSLAPGVGYGYTF. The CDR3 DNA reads TGCGCCAGCAGCTTGGCCCCGGGGGTCGGCTATGGCTACACCTTC. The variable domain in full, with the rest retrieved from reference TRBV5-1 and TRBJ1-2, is KAGVTQTPRYLIKTRGQQVTLSCSPISGHRSVSWYQQTPGQGLQFLFEYFSETQRNKGNFPGRFSGRQFSNSRSEMNVSTLELGDSALYLCASSLAPGVGYGYTFGSGTRLTVV.

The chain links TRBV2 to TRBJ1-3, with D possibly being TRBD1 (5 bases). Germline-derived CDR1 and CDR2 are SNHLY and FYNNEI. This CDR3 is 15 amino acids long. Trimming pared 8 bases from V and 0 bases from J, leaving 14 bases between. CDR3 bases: TGTGCCAGCGGGGGAGAGATCTACTCTGGAAACACCATATATTTT. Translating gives CASGGEIYSGNTIYF.

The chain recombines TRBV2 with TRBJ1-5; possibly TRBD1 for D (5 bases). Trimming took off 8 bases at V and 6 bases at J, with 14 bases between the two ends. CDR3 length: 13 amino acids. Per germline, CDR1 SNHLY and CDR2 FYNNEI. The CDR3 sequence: CASGIEGSQPQHF. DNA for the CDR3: TGTGCCAGCGGGATAGAGGGGAGTCAGCCCCAGCATTTT.

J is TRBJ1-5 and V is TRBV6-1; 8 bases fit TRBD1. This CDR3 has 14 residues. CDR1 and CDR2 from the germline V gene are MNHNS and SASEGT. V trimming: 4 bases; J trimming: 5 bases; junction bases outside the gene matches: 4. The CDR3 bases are TGTGCCAGCAGTGGTGGACAGGGCCATCAGCCCCAGCATTTT. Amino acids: CASSGGQGHQPQHF.

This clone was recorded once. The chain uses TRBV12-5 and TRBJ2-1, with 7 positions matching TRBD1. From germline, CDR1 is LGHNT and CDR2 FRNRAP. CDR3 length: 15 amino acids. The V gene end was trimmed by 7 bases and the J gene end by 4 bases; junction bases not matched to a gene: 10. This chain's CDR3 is CASAPDRADYNEQFF. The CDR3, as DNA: TGTGCTAGTGCCCCCGACAGGGCAGATTACAATGAGCAGTTCTTC.

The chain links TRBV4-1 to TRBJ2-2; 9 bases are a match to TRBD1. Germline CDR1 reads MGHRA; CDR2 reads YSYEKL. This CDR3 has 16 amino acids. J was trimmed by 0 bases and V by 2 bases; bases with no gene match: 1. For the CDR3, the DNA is TGCGCCAGCAGCCAATGGGACAGGGCGAACACCGGGGAGCTGTTTTTT. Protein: CASSQWDRANTGELFF.

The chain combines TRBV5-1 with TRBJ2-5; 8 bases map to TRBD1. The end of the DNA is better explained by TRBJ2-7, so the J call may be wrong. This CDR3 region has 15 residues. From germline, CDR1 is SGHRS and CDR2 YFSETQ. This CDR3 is CASSFLTGAGYEQYF. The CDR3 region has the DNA TGCGCCAGCAGCTTCCTGACAGGGGCGGGCTACGAGCAGTACTTC.

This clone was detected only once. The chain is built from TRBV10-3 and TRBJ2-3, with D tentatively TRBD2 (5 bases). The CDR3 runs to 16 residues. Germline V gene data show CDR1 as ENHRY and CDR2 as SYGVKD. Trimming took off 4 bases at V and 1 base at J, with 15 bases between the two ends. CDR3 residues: CAISVNIGVGTDTQYF. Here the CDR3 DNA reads TGTGCCATCAGTGTAAATATCGGGGTGGGCACAGATACGCAGTATTTT.

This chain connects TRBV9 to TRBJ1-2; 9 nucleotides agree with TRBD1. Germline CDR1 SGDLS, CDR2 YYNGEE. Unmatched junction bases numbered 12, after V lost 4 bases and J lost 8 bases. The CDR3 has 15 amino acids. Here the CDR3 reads CASSSPPGTGQGYTF. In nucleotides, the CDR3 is TGTGCCAGCAGCTCACCCCCCGGGACAGGGCAAGGCTACACCTTC.

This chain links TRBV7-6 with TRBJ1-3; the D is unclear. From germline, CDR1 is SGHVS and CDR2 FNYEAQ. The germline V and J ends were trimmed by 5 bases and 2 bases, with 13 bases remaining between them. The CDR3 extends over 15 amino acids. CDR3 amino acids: CASSDSGFPGNTIYF. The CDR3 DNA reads TGTGCCAGCAGCGACTCGGGGTTCCCTGGAAACACCATATATTTT. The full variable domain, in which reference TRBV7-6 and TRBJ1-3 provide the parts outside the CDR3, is GAGVSQSPRYKVTKRGQDVALRCDPISGHVSLYWYRQALGQGPEFLTYFNYEAQQDKSGLPNDRFSAERPEGSISTLTIQRTEQRDSAMYRCASSDSGFPGNTIYFGEGSWLTVV.